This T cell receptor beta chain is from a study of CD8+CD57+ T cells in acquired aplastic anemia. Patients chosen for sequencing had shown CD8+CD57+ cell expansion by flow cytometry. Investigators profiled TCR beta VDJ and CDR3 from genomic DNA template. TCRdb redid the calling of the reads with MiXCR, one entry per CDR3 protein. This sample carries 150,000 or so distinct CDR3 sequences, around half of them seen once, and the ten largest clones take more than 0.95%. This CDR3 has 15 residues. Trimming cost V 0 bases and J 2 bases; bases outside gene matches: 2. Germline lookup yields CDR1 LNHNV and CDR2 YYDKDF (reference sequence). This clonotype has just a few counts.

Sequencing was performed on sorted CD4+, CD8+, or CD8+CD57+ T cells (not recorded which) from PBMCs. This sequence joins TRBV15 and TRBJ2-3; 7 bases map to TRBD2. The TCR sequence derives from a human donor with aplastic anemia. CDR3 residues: CATSRESGATDTQYF. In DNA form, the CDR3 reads TGTGCCACCAGCAGAGAGAGCGGGGCCACAGATACGCAGTATTTT. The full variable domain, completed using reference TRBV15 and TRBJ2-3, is DAMVIQNPRYQVTQFGKPVTLSCSQTLNHNVMYWYQQKSSQAPKLLFHYYDKDFNNEADTPDNFQSRRPNTSFCFLDIRSPGLGDTAMYLCATSRESGATDTQYFGPGTRLTVL.